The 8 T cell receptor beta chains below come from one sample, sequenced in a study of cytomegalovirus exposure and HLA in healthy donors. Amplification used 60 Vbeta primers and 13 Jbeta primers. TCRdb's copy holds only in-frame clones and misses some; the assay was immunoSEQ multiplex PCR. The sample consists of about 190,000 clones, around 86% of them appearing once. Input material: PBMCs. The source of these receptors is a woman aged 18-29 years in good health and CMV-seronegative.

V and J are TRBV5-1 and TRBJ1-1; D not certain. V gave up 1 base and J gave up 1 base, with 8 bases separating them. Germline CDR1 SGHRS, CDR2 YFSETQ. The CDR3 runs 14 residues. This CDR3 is CASSLLVGNTEAFF. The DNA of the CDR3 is TGCGCCAGCAGCTTGTTAGTTGGGAACACTGAAGCTTTCTTT. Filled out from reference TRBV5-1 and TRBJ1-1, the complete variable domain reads KAGVTQTPRYLIKTRGQQVTLSCSPISGHRSVSWYQQTPGQGLQFLFEYFSETQRNKGNFPGRFSGRQFSNSRSEMNVSTLELGDSALYLCASSLLVGNTEAFFGQGTRLTVV.

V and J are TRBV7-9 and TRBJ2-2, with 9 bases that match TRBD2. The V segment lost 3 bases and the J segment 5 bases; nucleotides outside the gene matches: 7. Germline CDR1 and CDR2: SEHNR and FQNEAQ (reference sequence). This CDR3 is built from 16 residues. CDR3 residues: CASSFWREGITGELFF. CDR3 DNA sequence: TGTGCCAGCAGCTTCTGGCGGGAGGGCATAACCGGGGAGCTGTTTTTT.

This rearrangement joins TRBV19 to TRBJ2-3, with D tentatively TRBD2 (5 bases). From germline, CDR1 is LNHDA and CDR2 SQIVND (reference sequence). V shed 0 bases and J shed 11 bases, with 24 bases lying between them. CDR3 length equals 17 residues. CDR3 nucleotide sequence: TGTGCCAGTAGTATAGACCGGGGTTCCCACCCTCCTATTGAGCAGTATTTT. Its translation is CASSIDRGSHPPIEQYF.

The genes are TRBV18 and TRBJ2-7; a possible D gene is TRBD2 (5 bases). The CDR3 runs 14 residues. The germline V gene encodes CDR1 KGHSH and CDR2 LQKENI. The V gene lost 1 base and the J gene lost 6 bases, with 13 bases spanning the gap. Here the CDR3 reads CASSPRGLGREQYF. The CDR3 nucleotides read TGTGCCAGCTCACCACGTGGACTTGGGCGCGAGCAGTACTTC.

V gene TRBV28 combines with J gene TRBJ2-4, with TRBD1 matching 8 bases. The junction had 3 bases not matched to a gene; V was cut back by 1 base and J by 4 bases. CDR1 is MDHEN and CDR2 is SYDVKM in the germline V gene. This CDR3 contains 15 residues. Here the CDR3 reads CASSLYTGGKNIQYF. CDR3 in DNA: TGTGCCAGCAGTTTATATACAGGGGGAAAAAACATTCAGTACTTC.

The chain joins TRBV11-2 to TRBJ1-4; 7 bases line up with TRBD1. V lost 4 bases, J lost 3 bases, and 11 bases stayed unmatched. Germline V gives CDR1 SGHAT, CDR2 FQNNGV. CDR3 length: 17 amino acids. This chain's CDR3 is CASSSTLGGAANEKLFF. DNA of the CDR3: TGTGCCAGCAGCTCTACTCTAGGGGGCGCAGCTAATGAAAAACTGTTTTTT.

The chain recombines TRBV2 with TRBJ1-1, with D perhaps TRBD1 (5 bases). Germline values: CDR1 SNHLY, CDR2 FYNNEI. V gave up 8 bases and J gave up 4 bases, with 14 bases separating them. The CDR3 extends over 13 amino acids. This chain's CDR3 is CASGSQGSTEAFF. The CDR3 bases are TGTGCCAGCGGATCTCAGGGAAGCACTGAAGCTTTCTTT.

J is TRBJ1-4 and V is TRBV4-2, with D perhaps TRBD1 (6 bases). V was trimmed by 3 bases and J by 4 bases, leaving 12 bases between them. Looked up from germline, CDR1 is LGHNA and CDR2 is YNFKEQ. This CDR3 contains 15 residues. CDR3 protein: CASSQPTGNNEKLFF. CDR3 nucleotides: TGTGCCAGCAGCCAGCCTACAGGGAATAATGAAAAACTGTTTTTT.